Below are 10 T cell receptor beta chains sequenced from a single sample in a study of monozygotic twins with inflammatory bowel disease. Reanalyzing the 5' RACE reads, TCRdb keeps one entry per CDR3 protein, without DNA. The sample includes under 150,000 distinct CDR3 sequences. Sequenced material: blood. Source of these receptors: a human donor with ulcerative colitis or Crohn's disease, or a healthy co-twin of an affected twin (not recorded which).

This chain links TRBV20-1 with TRBJ1-5. The CDR3 is 12 amino acids. Germline V CDR1 and CDR2: DFQATT, SNEGSKA (reference sequence). CDR3 in amino acids: CSVFRSDQPQHF.

CDR3 amino acids: CAWSVHNNQPQHF. The V gene is TRBV30, the J gene TRBJ1-5. Looked up from germline, CDR1 is GTSNPN and CDR2 is SVGIG (reference sequence). This CDR3 is 13 amino acids long. The variable domain in full, completed from reference TRBV30 and TRBJ1-5, reads SQTIHQWPATLVQPVGSPLSLECTVEGTSNPNLYWYRQAAGRGLQLLFYSVGIGQISSEVPQNLSASRPQDRQFILSSKKLLLSDSGFYLCAWSVHNNQPQHFGDGTRLSIL.

This rearrangement joins TRBV7-8 to TRBJ1-1. The CDR3 extends over 14 amino acids. Germline values: CDR1 SGHVS, CDR2 FQNEAQ. The CDR3 protein is CASSLAAGNAEAFF.

The chain recombines TRBV3-1 with TRBJ2-7; the D call of TRBD1 rests on TCRdb alone, since no DNA is present to check it. The germline V gene encodes CDR1 LGHDT and CDR2 YNNKEL (reference sequence). The CDR3 loop spans 17 amino acids. The CDR3 protein is CASSQVTEETPYDEQYF.

CDR3 sequence reads: CATSDYRGPNIQYF. The chain joins TRBV24-1 to TRBJ2-4; the D gene TCRdb calls, TRBD1, cannot be checked with no DNA. Germline values: CDR1 KGHDR, CDR2 SFDVKD. The CDR3 is made up of 14 amino acids.

V is TRBV6-2 or TRBV6-3 and J is TRBJ1-1. Germline V gives CDR1 MNHEY, CDR2 SVGEGT. CDR3 length equals 13 residues. The CDR3 is CASRGDLVREAFF.

J is TRBJ2-5 and V is TRBV5-1. The length of the CDR3 is 14 residues. Germline CDR1 and CDR2: SGHRS and YFSETQ. This chain's CDR3 is CASRGTTTRETQYF.

This chain uses TRBV7-2 with TRBJ2-2; the TRBD1 assignment by TCRdb is unverifiable without DNA. This CDR3 has 16 residues. From germline, CDR1 is SGHTA and CDR2 FQGNSA. CDR3 protein: CASSLAPGANTGELFF.

The chain recombines TRBV11-2 with TRBJ2-1. The CDR3 is made up of 15 amino acids. The germline V gene encodes CDR1 SGHAT and CDR2 FQNNGV. CDR3 loop: CASSLELASKDEQFF.

The chain combines TRBV6-1 with TRBJ1-5; the D call from TCRdb, TRBD1, cannot be confirmed without DNA. The CDR3 totals 16 residues. Germline lookup yields CDR1 MNHNS and CDR2 SASEGT. CDR3 region: CASSEDEGDGNQPQHF.